Below, 19 T cell receptor beta chains from the same sample are listed, as sequenced in a study of OX40 agonist ivuxolimab in advanced cancers. The table came from immunoSEQ multiplex PCR; TCRdb's copy has only in-frame clones and leaves some out. The sample yields fewer than 50,000 clones, approximately 86% seen once. This specimen was CD4+ or CD8+ T cells sorted from blood, taken in a trial of the OX40 agonist ivuxolimab. Receptors originate from an adult with an advanced solid tumor such as melanoma, head and neck, liver or kidney cancer.

The chain recombines TRBV27 with TRBJ2-3; TRBD2 matches at 8 bases. The CDR3 has 17 amino acids. The germline V gene encodes CDR1 MNHEY and CDR2 SMNVEV (reference sequence). V shed 1 base, J shed 7 bases, and the junction held 13 bases outside the gene matches. DNA of the CDR3: TGTGCCAGCAGTTTATTAGGGGGGAGCGGGAGCACTAATACGCAGTATTTT. This encodes CASSLLGGSGSTNTQYF.

This clone has a count of ten or more. The chain has TRBV5-8 and TRBJ2-7; a possible D gene is TRBD1 (6 bases). Germline CDR1 and CDR2: SGHTS and YDEGEE. The CDR3 has 12 amino acids. V lost 4 bases, J lost 7 bases, and 12 bases lay in between. CDR3 in DNA: TGTGCCAGCAGCCTGGGGACAAGTGAGCAGTACGTC. Amino acids: CASSLGTSEQYV.

The chain is built from TRBV19 and TRBJ2-7; D is possibly TRBD1 (7 bases). V was clipped by 5 bases and J by 4 bases, with 12 bases between them. The CDR3 runs 13 residues. Germline lookup yields CDR1 LNHDA and CDR2 SQIVND (reference sequence). For the CDR3, the DNA is TGTGCCAGTAGTCCTCAGGGGGGATACGAGCAGTACTTC. This encodes CASSPQGGYEQYF.

The chain links TRBV28 to TRBJ1-1; D is possibly TRBD1 (6 bases). Trimming cost V 10 bases and J 0 bases, with 18 bases left between them. Germline values: CDR1 MDHEN, CDR2 SYDVKM. The CDR3 loop spans 15 amino acids. The CDR3 here is CATTPDRSVNTEAFF. As DNA, the CDR3 is TGTGCCACTACTCCTGACAGGTCGGTGAACACTGAAGCTTTCTTT.

The chain couples TRBV27 to TRBJ2-3; D is tentatively TRBD1 or TRBD2 (5 bases each). Between the trimmed V and J ends, which lost 4 bases and 0 bases, there was a span of 11 bases. CDR1 is MNHEY, CDR2 SMNVEV, per germline (reference sequence). The CDR3 sequence is 15 residues long. CDR3 protein: CASSSGTISTDTQYF. The CDR3 DNA is TGTGCCAGCAGTTCCGGGACGATAAGCACAGATACGCAGTATTTT.

The chain links TRBV5-4 to TRBJ2-3; D not resolved. Germline CDR1 SGHNT, CDR2 YYREEE (reference sequence). Trimming took off 1 base at V and 4 bases at J, with 4 bases between the two ends. The CDR3 totals 12 residues. The CDR3 coding sequence is TGTGCCAGCAGCTTGTTGGCAGATACGCAGTATTTT. This sequence encodes CASSLLADTQYF.

The chain combines TRBV13 with TRBJ2-1; 8 bases are a match to TRBD2. J lost 9 bases, V lost 5 bases, and 6 bases had no gene match. The CDR3 spans 13 residues. Germline V gene lookup returns CDR1 PRHDT and CDR2 FYEKMQ (reference sequence). The CDR3 nucleotides read TGTGCCAGCAGCCCCGGGACTAGGCCTGAGCAGTTCTTC. Amino acids: CASSPGTRPEQFF.

The chain has TRBV4-3 and TRBJ2-2; the match to TRBD2 covers 9 bases. V lost 1 base, J lost 7 bases, and 7 bases stayed unmatched. CDR1 and CDR2 from the germline V gene are LGHNA and YSLEER. The CDR3 spans 16 residues. CDR3 sequence (DNA): TGCGCCAGCAGCCAAGTGGGACTAGCTATTCTCGGGGAGCTGTTTTTT. Translated, it gives CASSQVGLAILGELFF.

The rearrangement joins TRBV19 to TRBJ1-1; D might be TRBD1 (6 bases). Trimming removed 1 base at V and 1 base at J, with 7 bases between. CDR1 and CDR2 (germline): LNHDA, SQIVND (reference sequence). CDR3 length equals 14 residues. The CDR3 bases are TGTGCCAGTAGTATAGGACAGGAGAACACTGAAGCTTTCTTT. This gives the protein CASSIGQENTEAFF.

This chain links TRBV13 with TRBJ2-5; 7 bases are shared with TRBD1. The V segment lost 2 bases and the J segment 5 bases; nucleotides outside the gene matches: 5. The CDR3 extends over 14 amino acids. Germline V lookup: CDR1 PRHDT, CDR2 FYEKMQ (reference sequence). CDR3 in amino acids: CASSLRQGVETQYF. The CDR3 bases are TGTGCCAGCAGCTTAAGGCAGGGGGTCGAGACCCAGTACTTC.

This chain links TRBV13 with TRBJ2-3; 9 nucleotides line up with TRBD2. V lost 5 bases and J lost 1; bases outside the gene matches: 10. This CDR3 is 17 amino acids long. CDR1 is PRHDT, CDR2 FYEKMQ, per germline (reference sequence). The CDR3 loop reads CASSPSSSGGRTDTQYF. The DNA of the CDR3 is TGTGCCAGCAGCCCTTCTTCCAGCGGGGGGCGCACAGATACGCAGTATTTT.

The rearrangement links TRBV14 to TRBJ2-3, with D possibly being TRBD1 or TRBD2 (6 bases each). The V gene's germline CDR1 is SGHDN and CDR2 FVKESK. V lost 6 bases and J lost 6, with 10 bases in between. The CDR3 spans 12 residues. The chain's CDR3 is CASSWGADTQYF. The CDR3 DNA follows: TGTGCCAGCAGTTGGGGGGCTGATACGCAGTATTTT.

This clone was counted a single time. The chain uses TRBV4-3 and TRBJ1-6; D may be TRBD1 (6 bases). The CDR3 length is 17 residues. V lost 4 bases to trimming and J lost 0 bases, with 13 bases between them. Germline CDR1 is LGHNA and CDR2 is YSLEER. CDR3 bases: TGCGCCAGCAGCCCGTCGACAGGCACCTCCTATAATTCACCCCTCCACTTT. The encoded protein is CASSPSTGTSYNSPLHF.

This clone appeared a few times. The V and J genes are TRBV7-3 and TRBJ2-1, with 10 bases identical to TRBD2. This CDR3 is 17 amino acids long. Trimming took 0 bases from V and 7 from J; bases not matched to a gene: 9. Germline-derived CDR1 and CDR2 are SGHTA and FQGTGA. The CDR3 protein is CASSLTGELAGKNEQFF. In DNA form, the CDR3 reads TGTGCCAGCAGCTTAACGGGGGAACTAGCGGGAAAGAATGAGCAGTTCTTC.

The chain couples TRBV11-2 to TRBJ2-1, with no clear D. V dropped 0 bases and J dropped 8 bases, with 23 bases sitting between them. CDR3 length: 18 residues. The germline V gene has CDR1 SGHAT and CDR2 FQNNGV. Here the CDR3 reads CASSLDLSTHSPFDEQFF. Written as DNA, the CDR3 is TGTGCCAGCAGCTTAGATCTGTCTACACACTCCCCCTTCGATGAGCAGTTCTTC. Using reference TRBV11-2 and TRBJ2-1 for the parts outside the CDR3, the full variable domain is EAGVAQSPRYKIIEKRQSVAFWCNPISGHATLYWYQQILGQGPKLLIQFQNNGVVDDSQLPKDRFSAERLKGVDSTLKIQPAKLEDSAVYLCASSLDLSTHSPFDEQFFGPGTRLTVL.

This clone was seen only once. The chain is built from TRBV5-8 and TRBJ2-3; unclear D gene. Trimming took 2 bases from V and 0 from J, leaving 13 bases between them. In germline, CDR1 is SGHTS, CDR2 YDEGEE. The CDR3 runs 16 residues. The CDR3 coding sequence is TGTGCCAGCAGCTTTCCCGATGATTTGAGCACAGATACGCAGTATTTT. Its translation: CASSFPDDLSTDTQYF.

The chain combines TRBV18 with TRBJ2-1; either TRBD1 or TRBD2 may supply D (5 bases each). The CDR3 is made up of 12 amino acids. Germline V gene lookup returns CDR1 KGHSH and CDR2 LQKENI. V gave up 3 bases and J gave up 8 bases, with 8 bases separating them. The CDR3 spells CASSPRGDEQFF. The CDR3 DNA reads as TGTGCCAGCTCACCGAGGGGAGATGAGCAGTTCTTC.

V usage is TRBV7-9 and J usage is TRBJ2-3, with D tentatively TRBD1 (5 bases). The germline gives CDR1 SEHNR, CDR2 FQNEAQ (reference sequence). The CDR3 spans 16 residues. V was shortened by 5 bases and J by 4 bases, with 19 bases between the two germline ends. The CDR3 DNA reads TGTGCCAGCAGCCCTCCTCGGCAGGGAAGCGCAGATACGCAGTATTTT. Translation gives CASSPPRQGSADTQYF. Together with reference TRBV7-9 and TRBJ2-3, the CDR3 gives the full variable domain: DTGVSQNPRHKITKRGQNVTFRCDPISEHNRLYWYRQTLGQGPEFLTYFQNEAQLEKSRLLSDRFSAERPKGSFSTLEIQRTEQGDSAMYLCASSPPRQGSADTQYFGPGTRLTVL.

The chain couples TRBV7-9 to TRBJ2-3; 7 bases are a match to TRBD2. Germline CDR1 SEHNR, CDR2 FQNEAQ (reference sequence). The CDR3 consists of 15 residues. The J segment lost 2 bases and the V segment lost 6 bases, leaving 8 bases of the junction unmatched. Here the CDR3 DNA reads TGTGCCAGCAGTTATAAGCGGGGCCTCACAGATACGCAGTATTTT. Its translation is CASSYKRGLTDTQYF.